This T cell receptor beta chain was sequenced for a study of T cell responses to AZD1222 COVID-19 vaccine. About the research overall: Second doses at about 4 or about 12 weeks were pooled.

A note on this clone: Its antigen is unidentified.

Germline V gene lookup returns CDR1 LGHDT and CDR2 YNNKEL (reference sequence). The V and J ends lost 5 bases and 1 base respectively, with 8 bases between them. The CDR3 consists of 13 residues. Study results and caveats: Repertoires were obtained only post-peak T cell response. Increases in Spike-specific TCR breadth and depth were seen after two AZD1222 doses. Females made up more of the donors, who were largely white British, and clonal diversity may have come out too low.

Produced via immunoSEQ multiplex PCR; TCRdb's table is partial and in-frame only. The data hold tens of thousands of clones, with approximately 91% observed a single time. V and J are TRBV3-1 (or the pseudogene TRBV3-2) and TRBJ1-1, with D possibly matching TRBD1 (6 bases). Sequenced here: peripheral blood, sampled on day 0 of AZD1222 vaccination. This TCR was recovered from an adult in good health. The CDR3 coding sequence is TGTGCCAGCAGCTCGGGACAGAACACTGAAGCTTTCTTT. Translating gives CASSSGQNTEAFF.